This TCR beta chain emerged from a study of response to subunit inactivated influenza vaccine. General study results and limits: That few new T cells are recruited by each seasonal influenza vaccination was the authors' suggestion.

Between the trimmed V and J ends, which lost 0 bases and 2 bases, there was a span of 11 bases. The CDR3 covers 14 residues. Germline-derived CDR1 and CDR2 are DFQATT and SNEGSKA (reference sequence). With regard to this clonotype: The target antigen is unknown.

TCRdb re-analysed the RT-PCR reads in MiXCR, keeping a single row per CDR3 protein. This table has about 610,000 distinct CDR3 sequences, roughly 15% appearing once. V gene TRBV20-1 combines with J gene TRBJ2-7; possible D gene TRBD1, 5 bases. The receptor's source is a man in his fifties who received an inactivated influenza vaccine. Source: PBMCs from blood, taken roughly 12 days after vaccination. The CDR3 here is CSARDLRTPYEQYF. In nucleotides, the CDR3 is TGCAGTGCTAGAGATCTCCGGACACCCTACGAGCAGTACTTC.